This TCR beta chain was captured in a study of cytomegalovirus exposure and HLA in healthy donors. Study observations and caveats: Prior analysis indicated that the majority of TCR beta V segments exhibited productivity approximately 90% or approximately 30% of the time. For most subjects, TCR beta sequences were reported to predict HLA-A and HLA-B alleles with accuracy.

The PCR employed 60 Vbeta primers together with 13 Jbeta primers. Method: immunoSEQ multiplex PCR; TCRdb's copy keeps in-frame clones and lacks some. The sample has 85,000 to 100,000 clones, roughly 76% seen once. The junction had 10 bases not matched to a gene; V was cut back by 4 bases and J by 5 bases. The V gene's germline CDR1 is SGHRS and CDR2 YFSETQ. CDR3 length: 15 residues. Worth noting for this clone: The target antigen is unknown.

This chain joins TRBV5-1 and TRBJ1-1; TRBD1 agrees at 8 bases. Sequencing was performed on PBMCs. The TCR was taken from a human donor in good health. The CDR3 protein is CASSPLRTGRTEAFF. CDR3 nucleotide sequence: TGCGCCAGCAGCCCACTACGGACAGGGAGGACTGAAGCTTTCTTT.